This TCR beta chain was identified in a study of T-cell reconstitution after alpha-beta-depleted transplantation in children. Whole-study results and caveats: Surviving recipient T cells and intrathymic progenitors accounted for some patients' high TCRbeta diversity at day 60. The study reportedly traced alpha-beta T cells about two months after transplant to several hundred expanded graft clones. After one year, T-cell counts and TCRbeta diversity mostly came from new T cells.

Germline assignment: CDR1 SEHNR and CDR2 FQNEAQ (reference sequence). The V gene lost 4 bases and the J gene lost 4 bases, with 16 bases spanning the gap. There are 15 residues in the CDR3. Unique molecular identifiers were used in preparing the TCRbeta library. TCRdb independently ran MiXCR on the PCR reads; one entry per CDR3 protein. The sample includes over 25,000 distinct CDR3 sequences, about 6% of them seen just once. This clonotype was seen many times. The antigen is undetermined. The rearrangement uses TRBV7-9 and TRBJ2-5; a weak D match, TRBD1 (5 bases). The sample consisted of peripheral blood, taken 60 days after TCRalphabeta/CD19-depleted stem cell transplant. The source is a child less than two years old who had a stem cell transplant for acute myeloid leukemia, so the T cells may come from the graft donor. The chain's CDR3 is CASSYDSEGGETQYF. CDR3 nucleotide sequence: TGTGCCAGCAGCTATGACAGTGAAGGTGGAGAGACCCAGTACTTC. Variable domain in full (rest from reference TRBV7-9 and TRBJ2-5): DTGVSQNPRHKITKRGQNVTFRCDPISEHNRLYWYRQTLGQGPEFLTYFQNEAQLEKSRLLSDRFSAERPKGSFSTLEIQRTEQGDSAMYLCASSYDSEGGETQYFGPGTRLLVL.